The 3 T cell receptor beta chains given below trace back to one sample, sequenced in a study of cytomegalovirus exposure and HLA in healthy donors. Vbeta (60) and Jbeta (13) primers were used in the PCR. The repertoire was sequenced with immunoSEQ multiplex PCR; TCRdb's copy has only in-frame clones and lacks some. The sample lists 110,000 or so clones; roughly 72% were seen once. Material: PBMCs. These receptors all stem from a woman aged 40 to 55 in good health and CMV-seropositive.

This clone was counted once. V and J are TRBV5-1 and TRBJ1-1; maybe TRBD1 (5 bases). CDR3 size: 16 residues. The V gene lost 1 base and the J gene lost 2 bases, with 15 bases spanning the gap. Germline CDR1 is SGHRS and CDR2 is YFSETQ. CDR3 bases: TGCGCCAGCAGCTTGTGGGGTACAGGTACCAACACTGAAGCTTTCTTT. Translating it yields CASSLWGTGTNTEAFF.

V gene TRBV29-1 combines with J gene TRBJ2-5, with D tentatively TRBD2 (5 bases). V lost 6 bases and J lost 5, with 13 bases in between. The length of the CDR3 is 12 residues. Looked up from germline, CDR1 is SQVTM and CDR2 is ANQGSEA. The CDR3 region is CSVVGIAETQYF. CDR3 nucleotide sequence: TGCAGCGTGGTCGGGATTGCGGAGACCCAGTACTTC.

This clone was seen a few times. The chain has TRBV6-1 and TRBJ1-5; possible D gene TRBD1, 5 bases. The CDR3 is made up of 19 amino acids. Looked up from germline, CDR1 is MNHNS and CDR2 is SASEGT. V was shortened by 1 base and J by 0 bases, with 19 bases between the two germline ends. The CDR3 here is CASSEEVGRGEYSNQPQHF. As DNA, the CDR3 is TGTGCCAGCAGTGAAGAAGTGGGGCGCGGGGAGTATAGCAATCAGCCCCAGCATTTT.